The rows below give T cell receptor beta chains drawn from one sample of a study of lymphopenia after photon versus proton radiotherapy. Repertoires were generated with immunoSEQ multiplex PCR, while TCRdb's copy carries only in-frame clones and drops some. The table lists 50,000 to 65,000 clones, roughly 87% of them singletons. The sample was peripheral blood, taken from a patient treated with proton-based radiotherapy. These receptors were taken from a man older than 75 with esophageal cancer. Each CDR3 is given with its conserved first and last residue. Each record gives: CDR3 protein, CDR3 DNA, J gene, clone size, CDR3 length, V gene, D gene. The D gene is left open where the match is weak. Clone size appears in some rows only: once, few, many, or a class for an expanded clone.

CDR3 protein: CASSQGGGANTGELFF
CDR3 DNA: TGCGCCAGCAGCCAAGGCGGCGGGGCTAACACCGGGGAGCTGTTTTTT
J gene: TRBJ2-2
clone size: NA
CDR3 length: 16
V gene: TRBV4-3
D gene: NA

CDR3 protein: CASSAHRGLENTIYF
CDR3 DNA: TGTGCCAGTAGTGCTCACAGGGGCCTGGAAAACACCATATATTTT
J gene: TRBJ1-3
clone size: few
CDR3 length: 15
V gene: TRBV19
D gene: TRBD1

CDR3 protein: CASSSGLVGGETQYF
CDR3 DNA: TGTGCCAGCAGTTCCGGACTAGTCGGGGGAGAGACCCAGTACTTC
J gene: TRBJ2-5
clone size: NA
CDR3 length: 15
V gene: TRBV27
D gene: TRBD2

CDR3 protein: CASSPGVTPSQYF
CDR3 DNA: TGTGCCAGCAGCCCTGGGGTTACACCTTCGCAGTATTTT
J gene: TRBJ2-3
clone size: NA
CDR3 length: 13
V gene: TRBV14
D gene: NA

CDR3 protein: CAISEPQDLGYTF
CDR3 DNA: TGTGCCATCAGTGAGCCACAGGACCTCGGCTACACCTTC
J gene: TRBJ1-2
clone size: few
CDR3 length: 13
V gene: TRBV10-3
D gene: NA

CDR3 protein: CASSLGTSGYTF
CDR3 DNA: TGTGCCAGTAGTCTTGGGACGTCTGGCTACACCTTC
J gene: TRBJ1-2
clone size: NA
CDR3 length: 12
V gene: TRBV19
D gene: NA

CDR3 protein: CASSVVTEHTEAFF
CDR3 DNA: TGTGCCAGCAGCGTGGTGACAGAACACACTGAAGCTTTCTTT
J gene: TRBJ1-1
clone size: NA
CDR3 length: 14
V gene: TRBV5-4
D gene: NA

CDR3 protein: CASSLNSPYEQYF
CDR3 DNA: TGCGCCAGCAGCTTGAACAGTCCCTACGAGCAGTACTTC
J gene: TRBJ2-7
clone size: NA
CDR3 length: 13
V gene: TRBV5-1
D gene: NA

CDR3 protein: CASSLGGLLGRETQYF
CDR3 DNA: TGTGCCAGCAGCTTGGGGGGACTATTGGGGAGGGAGACCCAGTACTTC
J gene: TRBJ2-5
clone size: NA
CDR3 length: 16
V gene: TRBV5-4
D gene: TRBD2

CDR3 protein: CATSGLAKNIQYF
CDR3 DNA: TGTGCCACCTCGGGCTTAGCCAAAAACATTCAGTACTTC
J gene: TRBJ2-4
clone size: NA
CDR3 length: 13
V gene: TRBV7-8
D gene: NA

CDR3 protein: CASRQVGTVYGYTF
CDR3 DNA: TGTGCCAGCAGACAAGTGGGTACAGTCTATGGCTACACCTTC
J gene: TRBJ1-2
clone size: once
CDR3 length: 14
V gene: TRBV6-1
D gene: NA

CDR3 protein: CASSLRTDRVMETQYF
CDR3 DNA: TGTGCCAGCAGCTTAAGGACGGACAGGGTCATGGAGACCCAGTACTTC
J gene: TRBJ2-5
clone size: NA
CDR3 length: 16
V gene: TRBV7-9
D gene: TRBD1

CDR3 protein: CASSAGTGYSNQPQHF
CDR3 DNA: TGTGCCAGCAGCGCTGGGACAGGTTATAGCAATCAGCCCCAGCATTTT
J gene: TRBJ1-5
clone size: NA
CDR3 length: 16
V gene: TRBV7-2
D gene: TRBD1

CDR3 protein: CAWSVGRGPVQPQHF
CDR3 DNA: TGTGCCTGGAGTGTGGGCAGGGGCCCTGTTCAGCCCCAGCATTTT
J gene: TRBJ1-5
clone size: NA
CDR3 length: 15
V gene: TRBV30
D gene: NA

CDR3 protein: CASSTSTVEKLFF
CDR3 DNA: TGTGCCAGCAGCACCTCGACAGTAGAAAAACTGTTTTTT
J gene: TRBJ1-4
clone size: NA
CDR3 length: 13
V gene: TRBV7-9
D gene: NA

CDR3 protein: CASSFKLEGLFYEQYF
CDR3 DNA: TGTGCCAGTAGTTTTAAACTTGAGGGGCTTTTCTACGAGCAGTACTTC
J gene: TRBJ2-7
clone size: NA
CDR3 length: 16
V gene: TRBV19
D gene: NA

CDR3 protein: CASSLDSLETYEQYF
CDR3 DNA: TGTGCCAGCAGCTTAGACAGCCTAGAAACTTACGAGCAGTACTTC
J gene: TRBJ2-7
clone size: NA
CDR3 length: 15
V gene: TRBV11-2
D gene: NA

CDR3 protein: CASGLAQGTGELFF
CDR3 DNA: TGTGCTAGTGGTTTGGCACAGGGAACCGGGGAGCTGTTTTTT
J gene: TRBJ2-2
clone size: NA
CDR3 length: 14
V gene: TRBV12-5
D gene: NA

CDR3 protein: CASTPRAGTEAFF
CDR3 DNA: TGTGCCAGCACCCCCCGCGCAGGCACTGAAGCTTTCTTT
J gene: TRBJ1-1
clone size: NA
CDR3 length: 13
V gene: TRBV2
D gene: NA

CDR3 protein: CASRSGPIYEQYF
CDR3 DNA: TGTGCCAGCAGGAGTGGGCCGATATACGAGCAGTACTTC
J gene: TRBJ2-7
clone size: NA
CDR3 length: 13
V gene: TRBV12-1
D gene: NA

CDR3 protein: CASSEHRGDADTQYF
CDR3 DNA: TGTGCCAGCAGTGAGCACAGGGGTGACGCAGATACGCAGTATTTT
J gene: TRBJ2-3
clone size: NA
CDR3 length: 15
V gene: TRBV25-1
D gene: TRBD1

CDR3 protein: CASSTLAGVNEQFF
CDR3 DNA: TGTGCCAGCAGCACACTAGCGGGAGTCAATGAGCAGTTCTTC
J gene: TRBJ2-1
clone size: NA
CDR3 length: 14
V gene: TRBV7-2
D gene: TRBD2

CDR3 protein: CASSLGQGRGTEAFF
CDR3 DNA: TGTGCCAGCAGCTTAGGACAGGGTAGGGGCACTGAAGCTTTCTTT
J gene: TRBJ1-1
clone size: NA
CDR3 length: 15
V gene: TRBV7-9
D gene: TRBD1

CDR3 protein: CASSSSRNTEAFF
CDR3 DNA: TGTGCCAGCAGCTCGTCTAGGAACACTGAAGCTTTCTTT
J gene: TRBJ1-1
clone size: NA
CDR3 length: 13
V gene: TRBV7-6
D gene: NA

CDR3 protein: CASSLTTSGSSETQYF
CDR3 DNA: TGTGCCAGCAGCTTGACAACTAGCGGGAGTTCTGAGACCCAGTACTTC
J gene: TRBJ2-5
clone size: few
CDR3 length: 16
V gene: TRBV5-6
D gene: TRBD2

CDR3 protein: CASSIRAGETGELFF
CDR3 DNA: TGTGCCAGTAGTATTAGAGCGGGAGAGACCGGGGAGCTGTTTTTT
J gene: TRBJ2-2
clone size: once
CDR3 length: 15
V gene: TRBV19
D gene: TRBD2

CDR3 protein: CASSATQGAGQPQHF
CDR3 DNA: TGTGCCAGCAGCGCTACACAGGGGGCTGGTCAGCCCCAGCATTTT
J gene: TRBJ1-5
clone size: NA
CDR3 length: 15
V gene: TRBV7-2
D gene: TRBD1

CDR3 protein: CASSSSGTSGYNEQFF
CDR3 DNA: TGTGCCAGCAGTAGTTCCGGGACTAGCGGATACAATGAGCAGTTCTTC
J gene: TRBJ2-1
clone size: once
CDR3 length: 16
V gene: TRBV7-9
D gene: TRBD2

CDR3 protein: CASRPELAGDAEQYF
CDR3 DNA: TGTGCCAGCAGGCCGGAACTAGCGGGGGATGCCGAGCAGTACTTC
J gene: TRBJ2-7
clone size: NA
CDR3 length: 15
V gene: TRBV2
D gene: TRBD2

CDR3 protein: CASSFGDGVNYGYTF
CDR3 DNA: TGTGCCAGCAGTTTCGGGGACGGAGTGAACTATGGCTACACCTTC
J gene: TRBJ1-2
clone size: NA
CDR3 length: 15
V gene: TRBV27
D gene: NA

CDR3 protein: CASSSQRKGANQPQHF
CDR3 DNA: TGTGCCAGCAGCTCCCAAAGGAAGGGGGCGAATCAGCCCCAGCATTTT
J gene: TRBJ1-5
clone size: NA
CDR3 length: 16
V gene: TRBV21-1
D gene: NA

CDR3 protein: CASSPGGTALDTQYF
CDR3 DNA: TGCGCCAGCAGCCCGGGAGGGACAGCCCTGGATACGCAGTATTTT
J gene: TRBJ2-3
clone size: NA
CDR3 length: 15
V gene: TRBV5-1
D gene: NA

CDR3 protein: CASSLEQGARLNYGYTF
CDR3 DNA: TGCGCCAGCAGCTTGGAACAGGGGGCGCGATTAAACTATGGCTACACCTTC
J gene: TRBJ1-2
clone size: NA
CDR3 length: 17
V gene: TRBV5-1
D gene: TRBD1

CDR3 protein: CAISESVRGTVITEAFF
CDR3 DNA: TGTGCCATCAGTGAGTCGGTGCGGGGGACGGTGATCACTGAAGCTTTCTTT
J gene: TRBJ1-1
clone size: NA
CDR3 length: 17
V gene: TRBV10-3
D gene: NA

CDR3 protein: CASSFGGGSAYEQYF
CDR3 DNA: TGTGCCAGCAGCTTTGGTGGCGGATCTGCCTACGAGCAGTACTTC
J gene: TRBJ2-7
clone size: NA
CDR3 length: 15
V gene: TRBV7-2
D gene: NA

CDR3 protein: CASGTDSSYEQYF
CDR3 DNA: TGTGCTAGTGGAACCGACAGTTCCTACGAGCAGTACTTC
J gene: TRBJ2-7
clone size: NA
CDR3 length: 13
V gene: TRBV12-5
D gene: NA

CDR3 protein: CASSRNTGGTNEKLFF
CDR3 DNA: TGCGCCAGCAGCCGAAACACAGGGGGCACTAATGAAAAACTGTTTTTT
J gene: TRBJ1-4
clone size: NA
CDR3 length: 16
V gene: TRBV4-3
D gene: TRBD1

CDR3 protein: CASRKQGIGHSPLHF
CDR3 DNA: TGTGCCAGCAGAAAACAGGGGATAGGTCATTCACCCCTCCACTTT
J gene: TRBJ1-6
clone size: NA
CDR3 length: 15
V gene: TRBV6-4
D gene: TRBD1

CDR3 protein: CASSFAGQTRAYEQYF
CDR3 DNA: TGCGCCAGCAGCTTTGCGGGACAAACCCGGGCGTACGAGCAGTACTTC
J gene: TRBJ2-7
clone size: NA
CDR3 length: 16
V gene: TRBV5-1
D gene: NA

CDR3 protein: CASSPLAGGSYNEQFF
CDR3 DNA: TGTGCCAGCAGTCCCCTAGCGGGAGGCTCCTACAATGAGCAGTTCTTC
J gene: TRBJ2-1
clone size: few
CDR3 length: 16
V gene: TRBV27
D gene: TRBD2

CDR3 protein: CASSLRTGNTEAFF
CDR3 DNA: TGTGCCAGCAGCTTAAGGACAGGGAACACTGAAGCTTTCTTT
J gene: TRBJ1-1
clone size: few
CDR3 length: 14
V gene: TRBV7-2
D gene: TRBD1

CDR3 protein: CASSIVKGLNSPLHF
CDR3 DNA: TGTGCCAGTAGTATAGTTAAGGGTTTGAATTCACCCCTCCACTTT
J gene: TRBJ1-6
clone size: NA
CDR3 length: 15
V gene: TRBV19
D gene: NA

CDR3 protein: CATSTSGLAKNIQYF
CDR3 DNA: TGTGCCACTAGTACTAGCGGGTTAGCCAAAAACATTCAGTACTTC
J gene: TRBJ2-4
clone size: NA
CDR3 length: 15
V gene: TRBV19
D gene: TRBD2

CDR3 protein: CASSSDRVGTTGELFF
CDR3 DNA: TGTGCCAGCAGCTCGGACAGGGTCGGGACCACCGGGGAGCTGTTTTTT
J gene: TRBJ2-2
clone size: NA
CDR3 length: 16
V gene: TRBV7-2
D gene: TRBD1

CDR3 protein: CASSLVQGPKNIQYF
CDR3 DNA: TGCGCCAGCAGCCTCGTACAGGGACCCAAAAACATTCAGTACTTC
J gene: TRBJ2-4
clone size: NA
CDR3 length: 15
V gene: TRBV5-1
D gene: NA

CDR3 protein: CASSAIGLAGFEQYF
CDR3 DNA: TGTGCCAGTAGTGCGATTGGACTAGCTGGTTTCGAGCAGTACTTC
J gene: TRBJ2-7
clone size: once
CDR3 length: 15
V gene: TRBV19
D gene: TRBD2

CDR3 protein: CASSQGTGELSGNTIYF
CDR3 DNA: TGTGCCAGCAGCCAAGGGACAGGGGAATTAAGCGGAAACACCATATATTTT
J gene: TRBJ1-3
clone size: once
CDR3 length: 17
V gene: TRBV7-9
D gene: TRBD1

CDR3 protein: CASRGLVGTGANVLTF
CDR3 DNA: TGTGCCAGCAGGGGACTCGTCGGAACTGGGGCCAACGTCCTGACTTTC
J gene: TRBJ2-6
clone size: few
CDR3 length: 16
V gene: TRBV11-2
D gene: NA

CDR3 protein: CASSAGPTYEQYF
CDR3 DNA: TGCGCCAGCAGCGCGGGACCGACGTACGAGCAGTACTTC
J gene: TRBJ2-7
clone size: NA
CDR3 length: 13
V gene: TRBV5-1
D gene: NA

CDR3 protein: CASSLVSGRVGEQYF
CDR3 DNA: TGTGCCAGCAGCTTAGTTAGCGGGAGGGTTGGCGAGCAGTACTTC
J gene: TRBJ2-7
clone size: NA
CDR3 length: 15
V gene: TRBV7-9
D gene: TRBD2

CDR3 protein: CASSLGGRGGEVEQFF
CDR3 DNA: TGTGCCAGCAGCTTGGGTGGGCGAGGGGGCGAGGTTGAGCAGTTCTTC
J gene: TRBJ2-1
clone size: NA
CDR3 length: 16
V gene: TRBV5-4
D gene: TRBD1

CDR3 protein: CASSLDPQGASGELFF
CDR3 DNA: TGTGCCAGCAGCTTGGATCCGCAGGGGGCTAGCGGGGAGCTGTTTTTT
J gene: TRBJ2-2
clone size: NA
CDR3 length: 16
V gene: TRBV5-4
D gene: TRBD1

CDR3 protein: CASSLDRASGTSNEQYF
CDR3 DNA: TGTGCCAGCAGCTTAGATCGGGCTAGCGGGACGAGCAACGAGCAGTACTTC
J gene: TRBJ2-7
clone size: NA
CDR3 length: 17
V gene: TRBV11-2
D gene: TRBD2

CDR3 protein: CASSPGAPDTYEQYF
CDR3 DNA: TGTGCCAGCAGCCCTGGTGCTCCGGACACCTACGAGCAGTACTTC
J gene: TRBJ2-7
clone size: once
CDR3 length: 15
V gene: TRBV6-5
D gene: NA

CDR3 protein: CASSYSGGRGLEKLFF
CDR3 DNA: TGTGCCAGCAGTTACTCGGGGGGCAGGGGGCTTGAAAAACTGTTTTTT
J gene: TRBJ1-4
clone size: NA
CDR3 length: 16
V gene: TRBV6-5
D gene: TRBD1